The 30 T cell receptor beta chains below were found in one sample sequenced in a study of cytomegalovirus exposure and HLA in healthy donors. The PCR used 60 Vbeta and 13 Jbeta primers. The repertoire was sequenced with immunoSEQ multiplex PCR; TCRdb's copy has only in-frame clones and lacks some. Among 150,000 to 200,000 clones, roughly 80% were seen once, and the ten largest hold about 2.6%. The material sequenced was PBMCs. All receptors come from a female donor in good health and CMV-seronegative.

The chain links TRBV10-3 to TRBJ2-6; 7 positions agree with TRBD1. The germline V gene has CDR1 ENHRY and CDR2 SYGVKD. CDR3 size: 15 residues. Germline trimming cut 10 bases from V and 2 bases from J; bases unmatched to any gene: 8. The CDR3 region has the DNA TGTGCCACCAGGGAGACAGGGACTGGGGCCAACGTCCTGACTTTC. Translation gives CATRETGTGANVLTF.

Comments on this clone: Its ends do not fully match the called genes, so a read error is possible. The V call is TRBV7-9, the J call TRBJ1-6, with D unclear. The CDR3 extends over 16 amino acids. Germline CDR1 SEHNR, CDR2 FQNEAQ (reference sequence). The CDR3 sequence is CSSSTISTSGTPPLHF. CDR3 bases: TGTTCCAGCAGCACAATCTCGACAAGCGGTACTCCACCCCTCCACTTT.

This clone has just one count. The CDR3 sequence is CASSLVVGTSGGKTQYF. The CDR3 DNA reads TGTGCCAGCAGCTTAGTAGTTGGTACTAGCGGGGGGAAGACCCAGTACTTC. This chain uses TRBV7-2 with TRBJ2-5; TRBD2 aligns across 12 bases. CDR1 SGHTA and CDR2 FQGNSA come from the germline V gene. This CDR3 has 17 residues. With 1 base clipped from V and 6 bases from J, the junction kept 9 bases outside the gene matches.

The chain carries TRBV5-1 and TRBJ2-2, with a weak D call TRBD1 (6 bases). The germline CDR1 and CDR2 sequences are SGHRS and YFSETQ. Trimming shortened V by 5 bases and J by 2 bases, and 10 bases separated the two germline ends. The CDR3 is 14 amino acids. The DNA for the CDR3 is TGCGCCAGCAGGCAGGGGTTTAACACCGGGGAGCTGTTTTTT. It specifies CASRQGFNTGELFF. Looking up the rest from reference TRBV5-1 and TRBJ2-2 gives the full variable domain: KAGVTQTPRYLIKTRGQQVTLSCSPISGHRSVSWYQQTPGQGLQFLFEYFSETQRNKGNFPGRFSGRQFSNSRSEMNVSTLELGDSALYLCASRQGFNTGELFFGEGSRLTVL.

This chain uses TRBV30 with TRBJ2-7, with TRBD2 matching 7 bases. The CDR3 runs 15 residues. Germline values: CDR1 GTSNPN, CDR2 SVGIG (reference sequence). Trimming cost V 2 bases and J 0 bases; bases outside gene matches: 7. The CDR3 DNA follows: TGTGCCTGGAGTATTGGGCGGGGGAGCTCCTACGAGCAGTACTTC. It specifies CAWSIGRGSSYEQYF.

The chain combines TRBV5-1 with TRBJ1-1; TRBD1 matches at 7 bases. The V segment lost 8 bases and the J segment 1 base; nucleotides outside the gene matches: 8. This CDR3 has 14 residues. Germline V gene lookup returns CDR1 SGHRS and CDR2 YFSETQ. The CDR3 region is CASSWDSPNTEAFF. CDR3 coding DNA: TGCGCCAGTAGTTGGGACAGCCCGAACACTGAAGCTTTCTTT.

The J gene is TRBJ1-3, the V gene TRBV7-9, with D tentatively TRBD1 (5 bases). CDR1 is SEHNR and CDR2 is FQNEAQ in the germline V gene (reference sequence). This CDR3 has 18 residues. Trimming took off 0 bases at V and 0 bases at J, with 15 bases between the two ends. The CDR3 is CASSLAGIKTASGNTIYF. In DNA form, the CDR3 reads TGTGCCAGCAGCTTAGCAGGTATCAAGACAGCCTCTGGAAACACCATATATTTT.

This clone has just one count. The rearrangement joins TRBV7-2 to TRBJ2-2; 9 positions agree with TRBD1. This CDR3 contains 16 residues. The V gene end was trimmed by 4 bases and the J gene end by 5 bases; junction bases not matched to a gene: 8. CDR1 and CDR2 from the germline V gene are SGHTA and FQGNSA. CDR3 sequence reads: CASSSGQGVQTGELFF. The CDR3 nucleotides read TGTGCCAGCAGCTCGGGACAGGGCGTACAAACCGGGGAGCTGTTTTTT. Full variable domain (remainder filled in from reference TRBV7-2 and TRBJ2-2): GAGVSQSPSNKVTEKGKDVELRCDPISGHTALYWYRQSLGQGLEFLIYFQGNSAPDKSGLPSDRFSAERTGGSVSTLTIQRTQQEDSAVYLCASSSGQGVQTGELFFGEGSRLTVL.

V and J are TRBV4-3 and TRBJ1-6; D remains unclear. This CDR3 comprises 15 residues. V dropped 0 bases and J dropped 8 bases, with 11 bases sitting between them. Per the germline V gene, CDR1 is LGHNA and CDR2 is YSLEER. This CDR3 reads CASSQDLMQDSPLHF. The DNA of the CDR3 is TGCGCCAGCAGCCAAGATCTTATGCAGGATTCACCCCTCCACTTT.

This CDR3 is CASSFHYGSPGSDEQFF. In DNA, the CDR3 is TGTGCCAGCAGCTTCCATTACGGAAGTCCTGGTAGCGATGAGCAGTTCTTC. This sequence joins TRBV11-2 and TRBJ2-1; D might be TRBD2 (5 bases). Germline values: CDR1 SGHAT, CDR2 FQNNGV. This CDR3 has 17 amino acids. V lost 3 bases and J 8 bases, leaving 23 bases between the germline ends. The full variable domain, with the rest looked up from reference TRBV11-2 and TRBJ2-1, is EAGVAQSPRYKIIEKRQSVAFWCNPISGHATLYWYQQILGQGPKLLIQFQNNGVVDDSQLPKDRFSAERLKGVDSTLKIQPAKLEDSAVYLCASSFHYGSPGSDEQFFGPGTRLTVL.

V is TRBV5-1 and J is TRBJ2-5; 9 bases are shared with TRBD1. Germline-derived CDR1 and CDR2 are SGHRS and YFSETQ. The CDR3 length is 15 residues. The V and J ends lost 0 bases and 3 bases, in that order; junction bases with no gene match: 3. CDR3 sequence reads: CASSLGDREEETQYF. CDR3 bases: TGCGCCAGCAGCTTGGGGGACAGGGAAGAAGAGACCCAGTACTTC.

V usage is TRBV7-5 and J usage is TRBJ1-2; the D segment call TRBD1 is taken from the table without a DNA check. TRBV7-5 is recorded as a pseudogene. This CDR3 is built from 14 residues. CDR3 DNA: TGTGCCAGAAGCTTGAAAAGGGGGATTTATGGCTACACCTTC. Translating gives CARSLKRGIYGYTF.

This clone was detected once. This rearrangement joins TRBV30 to TRBJ1-6, with 8 bases matching TRBD1. V dropped 1 base and J dropped 7; count of bases not matched to a gene: 3. Germline CDR1 is GTSNPN and CDR2 is SVGIG (reference sequence). The CDR3 has 14 amino acids. The CDR3, as DNA: TGTGCCTGGAGTGGGACAGGGTCAAATTCACCCCTCCACTTT. Protein: CAWSGTGSNSPLHF.

This clone occurred once. This rearrangement joins TRBV7-2 to TRBJ1-5; D perhaps matches TRBD1 (6 bases). V was cut by 5 bases and J by 8 bases, with 16 bases left in between. This CDR3 is built from 14 residues. Germline V CDR1 and CDR2: SGHTA, FQGNSA. The CDR3 nucleotides read TGTGCCAGCAGCCGAGGGGGGGGAAAGGAGCCCCAGCATTTT. It is translated as CASSRGGGKEPQHF.

This clone came up a few times. This chain connects TRBV5-6 to TRBJ2-7, with D possibly being TRBD1 (6 bases). Trimming shortened V by 4 bases and J by 0 bases, and 14 bases separated the two germline ends. Germline values: CDR1 SGHDT, CDR2 YYEEEE. This CDR3 is built from 15 residues. CDR3 in DNA: TGTGCCAGCAGCGCGGTGGGGGCGAACTCCTACGAGCAGTACTTC. It translates to CASSAVGANSYEQYF.

This chain joins TRBV19 and TRBJ2-5; the match to TRBD1 covers 8 bases. V lost 6 bases to trimming and J lost 7 bases; unmatched junction nucleotides: 10. The CDR3 is 14 residues long. CDR1 and CDR2 from the germline V gene are LNHDA and SQIVND (reference sequence). The CDR3 DNA is TGTGCCAGTAGCGGACAGGGTATTATCGGGACCCAGTACTTC. This sequence encodes CASSGQGIIGTQYF.

This clone was observed a handful of times. The CDR3 here is CASSYSGTEQYF. The CDR3 region has the DNA TGTGCCAGCAGTTACTCTGGGACAGAGCAGTACTTC. This chain joins TRBV6-6 and TRBJ2-7; D may be TRBD1 (6 bases). Trimming stripped 0 bases from V and 7 bases from J, with 7 bases between. Germline lookup yields CDR1 MNHNY and CDR2 SVGAGI (reference sequence). The CDR3 runs 12 residues.

This clone has just one count. V and J are TRBV7-3 and TRBJ2-1; D is uncertain. CDR1 is SGHTA, CDR2 FQGTGA, per germline. The length of the CDR3 is 15 residues. V was shortened by 2 bases and J by 7 bases, with 15 bases between the two germline ends. As DNA, the CDR3 is TGTGCCAGCAGCTTATCCGTACTACCCGGGAATGAGCAGTTCTTC. Translated, it gives CASSLSVLPGNEQFF.

This clone was detected a few times. One end of the junction fails to match germline, which may point to a read error. The V and J genes are TRBV7-9 and TRBJ2-3; D is unresolved. CDR3 size: 12 residues. In germline, CDR1 is SEHNR, CDR2 FQNEAQ (reference sequence). The CDR3 DNA reads as TGTTCCAGCAGCTTAACAGTCGATACGCAGTATTTT. Translated: CSSSLTVDTQYF.

CDR3 in amino acids: CASSLGDGGEETQYF. The DNA of the CDR3 is TGTGCCAGCAGCTTAGGCGACGGGGGGGAAGAGACCCAGTACTTC. This chain uses TRBV13 with TRBJ2-5, with 8 bases matching TRBD2. This CDR3 comprises 15 residues. The ends lost 0 bases at V and 3 bases at J; junction bases unmatched: 3. Germline CDR1 and CDR2: PRHDT and FYEKMQ (reference sequence). Combining the CDR3 with reference TRBV13 and TRBJ2-5 gives the whole variable domain AAGVIQSPRHLIKEKRETATLKCYPIPRHDTVYWYQQGPGQDPQFLISFYEKMQSDKGSIPDRFSAQQFSDYHSELNMSSLELGDSALYFCASSLGDGGEETQYFGPGTRLLVL.

The chain links TRBV6-1 to TRBJ2-5; D gene ambiguous. This CDR3 comprises 14 residues. V was pared by 7 bases and J by 1 base, with 13 bases between. CDR1 is MNHNS and CDR2 is SASEGT in the germline V gene. The CDR3 coding sequence is TGTGCCAGCACTCCCCGGGTGCGCCAAGAGACCCAGTACTTC. This sequence encodes CASTPRVRQETQYF.

This chain connects TRBV27 to TRBJ1-1; 7 nucleotides line up with TRBD1. Germline loops: CDR1 MNHEY, CDR2 SMNVEV (reference sequence). With V trimmed by 7 bases and J by 5 bases, 10 bases remained unmatched. This CDR3 comprises 14 residues. In DNA, the CDR3 is TGTGCCAGCACCAGGGGGTGGGGGAGTACTGAAGCTTTCTTT. This sequence encodes CASTRGWGSTEAFF.

This chain joins TRBV5-4 and TRBJ2-3; D call uncertain. Germline CDR1 SGHNT, CDR2 YYREEE (reference sequence). V lost 5 bases and J 6 bases, leaving 13 bases between the germline ends. This CDR3 contains 13 residues. The CDR3 sequence: CASRSEWSDTQYF. CDR3 sequence (DNA): TGTGCCAGCAGATCCGAGTGGTCTGATACGCAGTATTTT.

This chain connects TRBV19 to TRBJ1-5; the match to TRBD1 covers 7 bases. V shed 4 bases, J shed 4 bases, and the junction held 10 bases outside the gene matches. This CDR3 contains 16 residues. Germline values: CDR1 LNHDA, CDR2 SQIVND (reference sequence). CDR3 protein: CASSTIDRVKNQPQHF. For the CDR3, the DNA is TGTGCCAGTAGTACGATAGACAGGGTGAAAAATCAGCCCCAGCATTTT.

The chain recombines TRBV6-5 with TRBJ1-3; 10 nucleotides match TRBD1. CDR1 and CDR2 (germline): MNHEY, SVGAGI. J lost 1 base, V lost 4 bases, and 4 bases had no gene match. The CDR3 contains 16 residues. The CDR3 coding sequence is TGTGCCAGCAGTTTAGGACAGGGGGAATCTGGAAACACCATATATTTT. Amino acid sequence: CASSLGQGESGNTIYF.

The rearrangement uses TRBV7-9 and TRBJ1-2; D unclear. CDR1 is SEHNR and CDR2 is FQNEAQ in the germline V gene (reference sequence). The CDR3 loop spans 14 amino acids. Trimming cost V 3 bases and J 7 bases, with 15 bases left between them. The chain's CDR3 is CASSFGPSSSGYTF. Written as DNA, the CDR3 is TGTGCCAGCAGCTTTGGCCCCTCCTCTAGTGGCTACACCTTC.

The rearrangement links TRBV4-1 to TRBJ1-2; tentative D call: TRBD1 (6 bases). The germline V gene encodes CDR1 MGHRA and CDR2 YSYEKL. V shed 6 bases and J shed 2 bases, with 16 bases lying between them. This CDR3 spans 15 amino acids. The chain's CDR3 is CASRRGEGTNYGYTF. The CDR3 DNA follows: TGCGCCAGCAGAAGGGGGGAGGGGACAAACTATGGCTACACCTTC.

The V and J genes are TRBV2 and TRBJ1-5; 9 positions agree with TRBD1. J gave up 5 bases and V 7 bases, and 12 bases lay outside the gene matches. Germline V gene sequence: CDR1 SNHLY, CDR2 FYNNEI. The CDR3 loop spans 16 amino acids. The CDR3 reads CASKEVGQGTHQPQHF. In DNA, the CDR3 is TGTGCCAGCAAAGAAGTTGGACAGGGGACTCATCAGCCCCAGCATTTT.

V is TRBV14 and J is TRBJ1-2; 7 nucleotides line up with TRBD1. CDR3 length: 16 residues. V trimming: 4 bases; J trimming: 0 bases; junction bases outside the gene matches: 8. The germline CDR1 and CDR2 sequences are SGHDN and FVKESK. CDR3 loop: CASSPLGTATNYGYTF. In DNA form, the CDR3 reads TGTGCCAGCAGCCCGCTCGGGACAGCAACTAACTATGGCTACACCTTC.

The chain has TRBV9 and TRBJ2-7, with TRBD1 identical over 7 bases. Looked up from germline, CDR1 is SGDLS and CDR2 is YYNGEE. V lost 3 bases, J lost 5 bases, and 8 bases stayed unmatched. There are 14 residues in the CDR3. Written as DNA, the CDR3 is TGTGCCAGCAGCGCCGACAGGGCCCGTGACGAGCAGTACTTC. Protein product: CASSADRARDEQYF.